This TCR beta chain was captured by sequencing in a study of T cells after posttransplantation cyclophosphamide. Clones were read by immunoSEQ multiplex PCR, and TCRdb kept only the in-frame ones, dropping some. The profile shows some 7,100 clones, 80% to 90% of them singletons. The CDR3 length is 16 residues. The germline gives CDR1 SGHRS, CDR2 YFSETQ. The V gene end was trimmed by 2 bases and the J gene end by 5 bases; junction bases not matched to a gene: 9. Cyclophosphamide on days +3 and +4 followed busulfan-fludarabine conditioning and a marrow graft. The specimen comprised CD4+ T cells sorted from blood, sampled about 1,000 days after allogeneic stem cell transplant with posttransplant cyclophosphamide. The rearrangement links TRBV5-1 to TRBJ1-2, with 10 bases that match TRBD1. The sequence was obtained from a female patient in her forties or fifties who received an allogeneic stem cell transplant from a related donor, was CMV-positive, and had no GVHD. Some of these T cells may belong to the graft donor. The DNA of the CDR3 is TGCGCCAGCAGCTTTACACCGGGACAGGGGTCTTATGGCTACACCTTC. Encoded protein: CASSFTPGQGSYGYTF. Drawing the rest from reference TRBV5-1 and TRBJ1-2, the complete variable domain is KAGVTQTPRYLIKTRGQQVTLSCSPISGHRSVSWYQQTPGQGLQFLFEYFSETQRNKGNFPGRFSGRQFSNSRSEMNVSTLELGDSALYLCASSFTPGQGSYGYTFGSGTRLTVV.